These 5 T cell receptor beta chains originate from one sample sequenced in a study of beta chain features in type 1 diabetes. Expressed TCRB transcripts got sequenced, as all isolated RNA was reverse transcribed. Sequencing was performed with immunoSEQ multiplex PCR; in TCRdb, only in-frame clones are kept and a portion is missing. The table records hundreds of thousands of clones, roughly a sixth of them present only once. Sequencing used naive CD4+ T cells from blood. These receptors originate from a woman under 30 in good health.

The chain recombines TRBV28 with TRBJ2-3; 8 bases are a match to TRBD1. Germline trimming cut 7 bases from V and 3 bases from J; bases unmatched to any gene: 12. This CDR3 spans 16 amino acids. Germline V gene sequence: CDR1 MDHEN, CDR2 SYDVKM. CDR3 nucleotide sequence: TGTGCCAGCAAATCTCCAGGGGGCGAGGGAACAGATACGCAGTATTTT. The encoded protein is CASKSPGGEGTDTQYF. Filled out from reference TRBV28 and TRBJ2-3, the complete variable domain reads DVKVTQSSRYLVKRTGEKVFLECVQDMDHENMFWYRQDPGLGLRLIYFSYDVKMKEKGDIPEGYSVSREKKERFSLILESASTNQTSMYLCASKSPGGEGTDTQYFGPGTRLTVL.

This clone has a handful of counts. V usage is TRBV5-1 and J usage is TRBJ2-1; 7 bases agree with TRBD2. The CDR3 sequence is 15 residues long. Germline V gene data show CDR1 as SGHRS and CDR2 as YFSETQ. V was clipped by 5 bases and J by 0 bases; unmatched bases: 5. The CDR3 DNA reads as TGCGCCAGCAGGCTCCCGGGGGGCTCCTACAATGAGCAGTTCTTC. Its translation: CASRLPGGSYNEQFF.

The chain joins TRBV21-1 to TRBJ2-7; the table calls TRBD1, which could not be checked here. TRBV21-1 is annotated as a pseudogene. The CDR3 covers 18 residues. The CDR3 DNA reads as TGTGCCAGCGGAAAGGGACAGAGGTCCAAGGGGCCCTCCTACGAGCAGTACTTC. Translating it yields CASGKGQRSKGPSYEQYF.

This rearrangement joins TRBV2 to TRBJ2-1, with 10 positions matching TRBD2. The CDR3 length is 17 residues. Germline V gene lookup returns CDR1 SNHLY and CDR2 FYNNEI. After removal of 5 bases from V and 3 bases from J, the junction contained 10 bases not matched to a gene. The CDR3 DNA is TGTGCCAGCAGTACAAAAGCGGGAGGGCCAGGCTACAATGAGCAGTTCTTC. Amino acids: CASSTKAGGPGYNEQFF.

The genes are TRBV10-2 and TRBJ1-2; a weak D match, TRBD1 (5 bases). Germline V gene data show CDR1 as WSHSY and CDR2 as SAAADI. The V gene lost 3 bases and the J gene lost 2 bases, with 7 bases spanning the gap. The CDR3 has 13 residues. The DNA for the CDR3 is TGCGCCAGCAGTGATGGACAAAACTATGGCTACACCTTC. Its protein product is CASSDGQNYGYTF.